The 28 T cell receptor beta chains below were found in one sample sequenced in a study of vaccination effects on CD4 cells after COVID-19. After expansion with viral peptide pools in the ViraFEST assay, antigen-specific CD4+ T cells were sequenced. Following an approximately 9-day culture, CD4+ T cells were purified. Two doses of BNT162b2 or mRNA-1273 vaccine were administered to participants. The repertoire was sequenced with immunoSEQ multiplex PCR; TCRdb's copy has only in-frame clones and lacks some. The sample lists roughly 56,000 clones; less than 80% were seen once. The antigens for these receptors are not known. Source: CD4+ T cells from PBMCs cultured with HCoV-229E spike peptides, taken after COVID-19 vaccination. The receptors were gathered from a human donor who received a COVID-19 vaccine.

This clone was counted between two and nine times. The chain couples TRBV6-5 to TRBJ1-6; no definite D call. The V end was cut by 1 base, the J end by 7 bases, with 5 bases between. CDR3 length: 13 amino acids. Germline V CDR1 and CDR2: MNHEY, SVGAGI. CDR3 nucleotide sequence: TGTGCCAGCAGTTACTTAGGGAATTCACCCCTCCACTTT. Translating it yields CASSYLGNSPLHF.

This chain joins TRBV5-1 and TRBJ1-1; D ambiguous. Trimming shortened V by 0 bases and J by 4 bases, and 16 bases separated the two germline ends. There are 16 residues in the CDR3. Germline CDR1 is SGHRS and CDR2 is YFSETQ. Here the CDR3 reads CASSLVAGVLGTEAFF. CDR3 coding DNA: TGCGCCAGCAGCTTGGTGGCCGGGGTGTTAGGCACTGAAGCTTTCTTT.

The gene calls are TRBV6-5 and TRBJ2-3, with a possible D match to TRBD1 (6 bases). This CDR3 region has 14 residues. V shed 5 bases and J shed 4 bases, with 13 bases lying between them. Germline V gene data show CDR1 as MNHEY and CDR2 as SVGAGI. CDR3: CASSTGLRADTQYF. The DNA of the CDR3 is TGTGCCAGCAGTACAGGGCTGCGAGCAGATACGCAGTATTTT.

The chain uses TRBV28 and TRBJ2-1, with 13 bases fitting TRBD2. V shed 5 bases, J shed 7 bases, and the junction held 11 bases outside the gene matches. The CDR3 is 17 residues long. Germline CDR1 and CDR2: MDHEN and SYDVKM. The CDR3 spells CASSLLPTSGGGNEQFF. As DNA, the CDR3 is TGTGCCAGCAGTCTCCTTCCCACTAGCGGGGGGGGGAATGAGCAGTTCTTC. Full variable domain (remainder filled in from reference TRBV28 and TRBJ2-1): DVKVTQSSRYLVKRTGEKVFLECVQDMDHENMFWYRQDPGLGLRLIYFSYDVKMKEKGDIPEGYSVSREKKERFSLILESASTNQTSMYLCASSLLPTSGGGNEQFFGPGTRLTVL.

This rearrangement joins TRBV18 to TRBJ2-3; 8 bases agree with TRBD1. The CDR3 has 15 residues. Germline CDR1 KGHSH, CDR2 LQKENI. The ends lost 2 bases at V and 2 bases at J; junction bases unmatched: 3. The CDR3 nucleotides read TGTGCCAGCTCACCATCTCAGGGGGCCACAGATACGCAGTATTTT. Translation: CASSPSQGATDTQYF.

The genes are TRBV6-5 and TRBJ2-7; TRBD1 agrees at 7 bases. The J segment lost 0 bases and the V segment lost 4 bases, leaving 3 bases of the junction unmatched. The CDR3 spans 14 residues. CDR1 is MNHEY, CDR2 SVGAGI, per germline. The CDR3 protein is CASSWGQSSYEQYV. In DNA, the CDR3 is TGTGCCAGCAGTTGGGGACAGAGCTCCTACGAGCAGTACGTC.

The V gene is TRBV6-1, the J gene TRBJ1-2; D is uncertain. The ends were cut back, 0 bases at V and 5 bases at J, with 10 bases in the middle. The CDR3 runs to 14 residues. Germline V lookup: CDR1 MNHNS, CDR2 SASEGT. CDR3 in DNA: TGTGCCAGCAGTGAAGCTGGCCCTTCGTATGGCTACACCTTC. Residues: CASSEAGPSYGYTF.

The J gene is TRBJ1-4, the V gene TRBV6-5; TRBD1 matches 7 bases. Germline CDR1 reads MNHEY; CDR2 reads SVGAGI. The trim removed 6 bases at V and 3 bases at J, leaving 7 bases unmatched. This CDR3 spans 15 amino acids. CDR3 sequence: CASSLTGYPNEKLFF. The CDR3 coding sequence is TGTGCCAGCAGCCTGACAGGGTATCCTAATGAAAAACTGTTTTTT.

This chain links TRBV6-5 with TRBJ2-3; D call uncertain. Between the trimmed V and J ends, which lost 7 bases and 2 bases, there was a span of 13 bases. CDR3 length: 14 residues. CDR1 is MNHEY and CDR2 is SVGAGI in the germline V gene. The DNA of the CDR3 is TGTGCCAGCATCCCCGCCGGGTCCACAGATACGCAGTATTTT. This encodes CASIPAGSTDTQYF.

The chain has TRBV6-6 and TRBJ2-7, with 7 bases aligning to TRBD1. V shed 5 bases and J 2 bases; nucleotides not matched to a gene: 6. The CDR3 contains 14 residues. Germline CDR1 MNHNY, CDR2 SVGAGI (reference sequence). The DNA of the CDR3 is TGTGCCAGCAGTGACAGGGACAGAACCTACGAGCAGTACGTC. Protein: CASSDRDRTYEQYV.

J is TRBJ2-1 and V is TRBV3-1 (or the pseudogene TRBV3-2); 10 positions agree with TRBD2. CDR3 size: 15 residues. J gave up 4 bases and V 6 bases, and 6 bases lay outside the gene matches. CDR1 and CDR2 from the germline V gene are LGHDT and YNNKEL (reference sequence). CDR3 in DNA: TGTGCCAGCAGACGTGGACTAGCGGAATACAATGAGCAGTTCTTC. Protein product: CASRRGLAEYNEQFF.

The chain is built from TRBV2 and TRBJ1-2, with no clear D. Deletions cut 5 bases from V and 4 bases from J, with 14 bases between. This CDR3 has 14 residues. The germline V gene encodes CDR1 SNHLY and CDR2 FYNNEI. In DNA form, the CDR3 reads TGTGCCAGCAGTCCGACCGAGGCTCCCTATGGCTACACCTTC. It specifies CASSPTEAPYGYTF.

J is TRBJ2-1 and V is TRBV19; 10 positions match TRBD2. V lost 6 bases and J lost 8; bases outside the gene matches: 16. Germline V gives CDR1 LNHDA, CDR2 SQIVND (reference sequence). The CDR3 runs 17 residues. CDR3 in DNA: TGTGCCAGTAGCTCCTATAAGAGACTAGCGGGTCTCGATGAGCAGTTCTTC. This encodes CASSSYKRLAGLDEQFF.

The chain combines TRBV13 with TRBJ2-1; 7 bases are shared with TRBD2. Per germline, CDR1 PRHDT and CDR2 FYEKMQ (reference sequence). The CDR3 covers 16 residues. Trimming removed 4 bases from V and 4 bases from J; junction bases left unmatched: 10. Here the CDR3 DNA reads TGTGCCAGCAGCTGGGACTACCTAGGAAAATACAATGAGCAGTTCTTC. Protein: CASSWDYLGKYNEQFF.

This clone was observed a few times. V usage is TRBV5-4 and J usage is TRBJ2-2; 9 bases align to TRBD1. The CDR3 length is 16 residues. The V gene's germline CDR1 is SGHNT and CDR2 YYREEE (reference sequence). Trimming removed 0 bases from V and 5 bases from J; junction bases left unmatched: 5. The CDR3 protein is CASSLAGTGMTGELFF. CDR3 bases: TGTGCCAGCAGCTTGGCCGGGACAGGGATGACCGGGGAGCTGTTTTTT.

The rearrangement joins TRBV28 to TRBJ1-1, with TRBD1 identical over 7 bases. CDR3 size: 14 residues. The germline V gene has CDR1 MDHEN and CDR2 SYDVKM. V lost 10 bases to trimming and J lost 2 bases; unmatched junction nucleotides: 10. The CDR3 DNA reads TGTGCCACCGTAAAAGGAGGGGGCAACACTGAAGCTTTCTTT. This sequence encodes CATVKGGGNTEAFF.

The sample holds one count of this clone. The chain links TRBV4-1 to TRBJ1-2; TRBD1 might be the D (5 bases). The CDR3 is made up of 16 amino acids. The germline V gene has CDR1 MGHRA and CDR2 YSYEKL. V was cut by 0 bases and J by 4 bases, with 15 bases left in between. As DNA, the CDR3 is TGCGCCAGCAGCCAAGATCTGGACACGTACCTCTATGGCTACACCTTC. Its protein product is CASSQDLDTYLYGYTF.

The chain carries TRBV24-1 and TRBJ2-2; TRBD2 is a possible D gene (6 bases). In germline, CDR1 is KGHDR, CDR2 SFDVKD. Deletions cut 5 bases from V and 6 bases from J, with 12 bases between. The CDR3 length is 14 residues. In DNA, the CDR3 is TGTGCCACCAGTGCTCGCCCGGGAGCCGGGGAGCTGTTTTTT. Amino acids: CATSARPGAGELFF.

CDR3 residues: CASSLSVPGGTETQYF. The DNA of the CDR3 is TGTGCCAGCTCACTCTCGGTACCAGGGGGCACGGAGACCCAGTACTTC. The chain carries TRBV18 and TRBJ2-5, with TRBD1 identical over 8 bases. The CDR3 runs 16 residues. The V gene's germline CDR1 is KGHSH and CDR2 LQKENI. Unmatched junction bases numbered 12, after V lost 4 bases and J lost 5 bases.

The chain links TRBV9 to TRBJ1-1, with D unresolved. Germline CDR1 is SGDLS and CDR2 is YYNGEE. V lost 4 bases to trimming and J lost 3 bases, with 7 bases between them. This CDR3 is built from 12 residues. CDR3 sequence: CASSRTDTEAFF. CDR3 coding DNA: TGTGCCAGCAGCCGAACAGACACTGAAGCTTTCTTT. The complete variable domain, with remaining parts taken from reference TRBV9 and TRBJ1-1, reads DSGVTQTPKHLITATGQRVTLRCSPRSGDLSVYWYQQSLDQGLQFLIQYYNGEERAKGNILERFSAQQFPDLHSELNLSSLELGDSALYFCASSRTDTEAFFGQGTRLTVV.

V gene TRBV10-1 combines with J gene TRBJ2-1, with 7 bases that match TRBD1. The ends lost 3 bases at V and 8 bases at J; junction bases unmatched: 4. The CDR3 loop spans 13 amino acids. Germline CDR1 WNHNN, CDR2 SYGVQD (reference sequence). In DNA form, the CDR3 reads TGCGCCAGCAGTGAATTAGGGGGCTATGAGCAGTTCTTC. Amino acid sequence: CASSELGGYEQFF.

This chain uses TRBV19 with TRBJ1-5; no definite D call. CDR1 LNHDA and CDR2 SQIVND come from the germline V gene (reference sequence). V was clipped by 0 bases and J by 0 bases, with 12 bases between them. CDR3 length: 17 amino acids. The CDR3 DNA follows: TGTGCCAGTAGTATAGATTCTCCAGATTATAGCAATCAGCCCCAGCATTTT. It codes for CASSIDSPDYSNQPQHF.

This sequence joins TRBV6-2 or TRBV6-3 and TRBJ1-1; TRBD1 aligns across 7 bases. CDR1 is MNHEY, CDR2 SVGEGT, per germline. This CDR3 contains 16 residues. J gave up 5 bases and V 6 bases, and 15 bases lay outside the gene matches. The CDR3 here is CASSQRNRGRGTEAFF. The CDR3 bases are TGTGCCAGCAGCCAAAGAAACAGGGGCCGTGGAACTGAAGCTTTCTTT.

The chain's CDR3 is CASSPGQVYGYTF. CDR3 coding DNA: TGTGCCAGCAGCCCAGGACAGGTCTATGGCTACACCTTC. The rearrangement links TRBV7-2 to TRBJ1-2; 7 bases agree with TRBD1. The ends lost 5 bases at V and 4 bases at J; junction bases unmatched: 4. The CDR3 loop spans 13 amino acids. The germline gives CDR1 SGHTA, CDR2 FQGNSA.

Of note for this clone: At the DNA level, this CDR3 is encoded by other sequences in the same sample as well. The chain joins TRBV6-5 to TRBJ1-3, with D possibly being TRBD1 (5 bases). The length of the CDR3 is 15 residues. V was pared by 2 bases and J by 0 bases, with 8 bases between. The V gene's germline CDR1 is MNHEY and CDR2 SVGAGI. The CDR3 bases are TGTGCCAGCAGTTACGCAGGGAACTCTGGAAACACCATATATTTT. Translating it yields CASSYAGNSGNTIYF.

CDR3 bases: TGTGCCAGCAGCAACGGGGGATACACCGGGGAGCTGTTTTTT. Translating gives CASSNGGYTGELFF. This rearrangement joins TRBV5-4 to TRBJ2-2, with a tentative D call TRBD2 (6 bases). CDR3 size: 14 residues. Trimming removed 4 bases from V and 3 bases from J, with 10 bases in between. Germline V CDR1 and CDR2: SGHNT, YYREEE (reference sequence).

The V and J genes are TRBV10-3 and TRBJ1-2; the match to TRBD1 covers 7 bases. V was clipped by 8 bases and J by 4 bases; unmatched bases: 19. CDR3 length: 17 amino acids. Per the germline V gene, CDR1 is ENHRY and CDR2 is SYGVKD. The CDR3 bases are TGTGCCATCTCCCCAAACCCCACAGGGGAACAAGGCTATGGCTACACCTTC. It encodes CAISPNPTGEQGYGYTF.

The genes are TRBV5-1 and TRBJ2-1, with TRBD1 matching over 7 bases. Germline CDR1 is SGHRS and CDR2 is YFSETQ. V was clipped by 0 bases and J by 0 bases; unmatched bases: 3. There are 16 residues in the CDR3. This CDR3 is CASSLVTGVSYNEQFF. CDR3 DNA: TGCGCCAGCAGCTTGGTAACAGGGGTCTCCTACAATGAGCAGTTCTTC.